This is a list of T cell receptor beta chains from one sample in a study of shared clonotypes between healthy human individuals. Profiled with immunoSEQ multiplex PCR; TCRdb holds only in-frame clones, not every one. The repertoire consists of more than 1,200,000 clones, with less than 99% occurring once and the leading ten covering about 0.4%. Sequencing input: naive CD4+ T cells sorted from blood. Every receptor here comes from a man between 25 and 39 years old in good health. Each CDR3 is given with its conserved first and last residue. D genes are given only for firm matches.

TRBJ2-1,TRBV6-5,.,CASSYRSVAFF,TGTGCCAGCAGTTACCGTAGCGTGGCGTTCTTC
TRBJ2-2,TRBV9,.,CASSAASGFHTGELFF,TGTGCCAGCAGCGCTGCCTCAGGGTTTCACACCGGGGAGCTGTTTTTT
TRBJ1-5,TRBV6-1,.,CASRAPQGGNQPQHF,TGTGCCAGCAGGGCCCCCCAGGGTGGTAATCAGCCCCAGCATTTT
TRBJ1-1,TRBV18,.,CASSPRDRINTEAFF,TGTGCCAGCTCACCACGTGACAGGATAAACACTGAAGCTTTCTTT
TRBJ2-1,TRBV7-3,TRBD2,CASSLKAGGQGEQFF,TGTGCCAGCAGCTTAAAGGCGGGAGGGCAGGGTGAGCAGTTCTTC
TRBJ2-1,TRBV14,TRBD2,CASSQDQGGTKEFF,TGTGCCAGCAGCCAAGATCAAGGAGGGACTAAGGAGTTCTTC
TRBJ1-5,TRBV9,.,CASSVAGVGQPQHF,TGTGCCAGCAGCGTAGCGGGGGTGGGACAGCCCCAGCATTTT
TRBJ2-6,TRBV28,.,CASSLGVNVLTF,TGTGCCAGCAGTTTGGGCGTCAACGTCCTGACTTTC
TRBJ2-7,TRBV10-2,TRBD2,CASREPGGANLREQYF,TGCGCCAGCAGGGAGCCGGGGGGGGCTAACCTTCGGGAGCAGTACTTC
TRBJ1-1,TRBV5-5,.,CASSFPGNTEAFF,TGTGCCAGCAGCTTCCCGGGTAACACTGAAGCTTTCTTT